This T cell receptor (beta chain) was sequenced in a study of identical twins. General study findings and limits: Low generation-probability sequences were in excess among twin-shared out-of-frame alpha sequences.

With regard to this clonotype: Its matching antigen is unknown.

V gave up 4 bases and J gave up 0 bases, with 7 bases separating them. Germline V gives CDR1 DFQATT, CDR2 SNEGSKA (reference sequence). The CDR3 sequence is 13 residues long. TCRdb re-called the 5' RACE reads through MiXCR, storing one row per CDR3 protein. The repertoire has some 500,000 distinct CDR3 sequences, 22% of them found once; the top ten carry 0.91%. In addition, the sample was reused for a study of T cells expressing NK-cell markers. That source notes: Several experiments added an anti-gamma-delta TCR antibody to sort only alpha-beta TCR T cells.

The chain carries TRBV20-1 and TRBJ2-1; the D is unclear. The clonotype was recovered from a woman under 30 in good health. Sequencing was performed on CD4+ T cells sorted from blood. The CDR3 here is CSAKLSSYNEQFF. The CDR3 bases are TGCAGTGCTAAATTAAGCTCCTACAATGAGCAGTTCTTC.